The following is a T cell receptor (beta chain) sequence with its context. What it binds is not known. The CDR3 has 15 residues. Trimming cost V 2 bases and J 6 bases, with 14 bases left between them. Germline lookup yields CDR1 MDHEN and CDR2 SYDVKM. These data originate in a study of OX40 agonist ivuxolimab in advanced cancers. As for the study in general: Ivuxolimab, an agonist antibody against OX40 (CD134), was given to patients. The dose of intravenous ivuxolimab that patients received every 2 weeks ranged from 0.01 to 10 mg/kg. There were three patients with partial responses, one having hepatocellular carcinoma and two cutaneous melanoma.

Whole-study results and caveats: Expansion of clones was among the lowest in partial responders at 0.1-3.0 mg/kg.

Generated by immunoSEQ multiplex PCR, the TCRdb table keeps only in-frame clones and is missing some. The data contain over 65,000 clones, approximately 90% of them seen just once; the ten biggest clones take up over 0.25%. The receptor comes from an adult with an advanced solid tumor such as melanoma, head and neck, liver or kidney cancer. This chain connects TRBV28 to TRBJ1-5; D is perhaps TRBD1 (5 bases). Sequencing used CD4+ or CD8+ T cells sorted from blood, obtained in a trial of the OX40 agonist ivuxolimab. The CDR3: CASSLILGPGQPQHF. In nucleotides, the CDR3 is TGTGCCAGCAGTTTAATTTTGGGGCCAGGTCAGCCCCAGCATTTT.